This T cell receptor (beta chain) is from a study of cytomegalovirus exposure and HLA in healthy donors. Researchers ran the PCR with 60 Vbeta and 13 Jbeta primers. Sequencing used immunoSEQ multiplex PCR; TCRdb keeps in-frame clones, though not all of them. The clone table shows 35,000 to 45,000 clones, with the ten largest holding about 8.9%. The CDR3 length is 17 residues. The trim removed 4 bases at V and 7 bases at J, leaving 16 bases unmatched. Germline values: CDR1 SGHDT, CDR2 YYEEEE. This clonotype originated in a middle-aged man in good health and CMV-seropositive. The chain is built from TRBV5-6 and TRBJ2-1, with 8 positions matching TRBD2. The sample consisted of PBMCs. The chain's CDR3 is CASSLPAFAGGVNEQFF. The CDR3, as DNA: TGTGCCAGCAGCCTCCCGGCGTTTGCGGGAGGAGTAAATGAGCAGTTCTTC.